This TCR beta chain came from a study of blood T cell repertoires in COVID-19. The overall study: Donors in the United States, Italy and Spain gave samples during acute or convalescent COVID-19. PBMCs, B-cell-depleted T cells, or T cells were the source of the cDNA or gDNA that made up the material.

V dropped 7 bases and J dropped 3; count of bases not matched to a gene: 5. CDR3 size: 12 residues. Germline assignment: CDR1 SQVTM and CDR2 ANQGSEA. How the authors handled the data: Reference gene primer amplification in the assay estimated nucleated cell counts. Repertoires were generated with immunoSEQ multiplex PCR, while TCRdb's copy carries only in-frame clones and drops some. V and J calls and clone size are as listed in that table; D and trimming were resolved from the DNA. The sample records some 46,000 clones, around 90% being singletons. The J gene is TRBJ2-7, the V gene TRBV29-1; 8 nucleotides line up with TRBD2. The TCR sequence derives from a man aged 50-59 years with acute or convalescent COVID-19. Specimen: peripheral blood. In DNA, the CDR3 is TGCAGCGATATGGGACTAGGCTACGAGCAGTACTTC. Encoded protein: CSDMGLGYEQYF.